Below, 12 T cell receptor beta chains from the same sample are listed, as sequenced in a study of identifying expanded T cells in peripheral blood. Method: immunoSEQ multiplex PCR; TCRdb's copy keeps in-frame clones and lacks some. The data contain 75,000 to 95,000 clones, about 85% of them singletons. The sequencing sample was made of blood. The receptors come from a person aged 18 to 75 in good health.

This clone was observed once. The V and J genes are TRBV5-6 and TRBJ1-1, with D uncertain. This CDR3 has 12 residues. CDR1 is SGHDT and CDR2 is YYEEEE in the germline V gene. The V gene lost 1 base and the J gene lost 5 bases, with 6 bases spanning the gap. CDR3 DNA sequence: TGTGCCAGCAGCTTGAGCAGGACTGAAGCTTTCTTT. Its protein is CASSLSRTEAFF.

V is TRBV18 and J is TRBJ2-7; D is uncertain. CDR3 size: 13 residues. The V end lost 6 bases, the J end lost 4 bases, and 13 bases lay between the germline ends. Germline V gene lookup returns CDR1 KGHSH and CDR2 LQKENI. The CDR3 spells CASSTSNGYEQYF. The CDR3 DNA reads TGTGCCAGCTCGACCTCCAACGGATACGAGCAGTACTTC.

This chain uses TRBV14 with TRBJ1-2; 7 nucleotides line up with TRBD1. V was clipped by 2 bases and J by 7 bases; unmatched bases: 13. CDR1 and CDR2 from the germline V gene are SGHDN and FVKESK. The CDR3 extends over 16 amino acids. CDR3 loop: CASSQSARGGGLGYTF. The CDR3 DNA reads TGTGCCAGCAGCCAATCGGCGAGGGGAGGGGGCCTTGGCTACACCTTC.

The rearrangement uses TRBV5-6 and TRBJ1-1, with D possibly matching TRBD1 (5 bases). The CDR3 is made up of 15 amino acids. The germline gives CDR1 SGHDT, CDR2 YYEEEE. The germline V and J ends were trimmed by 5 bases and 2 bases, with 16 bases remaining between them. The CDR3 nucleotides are TGTGCCAGCAGGGGACTCGGAAGGGGAAACACTGAAGCTTTCTTT. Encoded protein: CASRGLGRGNTEAFF.

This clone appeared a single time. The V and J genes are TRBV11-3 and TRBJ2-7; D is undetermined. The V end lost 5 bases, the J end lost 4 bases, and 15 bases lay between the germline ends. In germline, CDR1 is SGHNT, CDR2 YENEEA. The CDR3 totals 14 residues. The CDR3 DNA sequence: TGTGCCAGCAGCCCCGCTCCCGGAGCATACGAGCAGTACTTC. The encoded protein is CASSPAPGAYEQYF.

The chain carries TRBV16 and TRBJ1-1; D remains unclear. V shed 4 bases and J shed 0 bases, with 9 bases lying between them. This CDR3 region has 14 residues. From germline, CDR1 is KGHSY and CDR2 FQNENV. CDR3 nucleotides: TGTGCCAGCAGCCGTGGGCTCATGAACACTGAAGCTTTCTTT. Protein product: CASSRGLMNTEAFF.

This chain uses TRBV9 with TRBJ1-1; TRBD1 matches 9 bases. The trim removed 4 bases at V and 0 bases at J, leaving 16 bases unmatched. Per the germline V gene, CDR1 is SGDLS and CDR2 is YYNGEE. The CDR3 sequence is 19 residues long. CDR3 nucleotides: TGTGCCAGCAGCCCTACCCCTGGACAGGGGTTATCCATGAACACTGAAGCTTTCTTT. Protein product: CASSPTPGQGLSMNTEAFF.

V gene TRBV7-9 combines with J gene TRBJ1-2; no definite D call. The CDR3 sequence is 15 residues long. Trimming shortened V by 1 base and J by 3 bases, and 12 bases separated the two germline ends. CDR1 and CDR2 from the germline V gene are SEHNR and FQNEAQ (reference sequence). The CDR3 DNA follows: TGTGCCAGCAGCTTAGAGGGCAGTGACTACTATGGCTACACCTTC. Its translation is CASSLEGSDYYGYTF.

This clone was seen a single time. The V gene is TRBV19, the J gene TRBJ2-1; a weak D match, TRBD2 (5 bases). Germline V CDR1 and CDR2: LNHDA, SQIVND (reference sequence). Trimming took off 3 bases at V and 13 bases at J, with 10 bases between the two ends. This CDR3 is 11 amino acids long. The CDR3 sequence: CASSIKGRQFF. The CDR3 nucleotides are TGTGCCAGTAGTATTAAAGGGAGACAGTTCTTC.

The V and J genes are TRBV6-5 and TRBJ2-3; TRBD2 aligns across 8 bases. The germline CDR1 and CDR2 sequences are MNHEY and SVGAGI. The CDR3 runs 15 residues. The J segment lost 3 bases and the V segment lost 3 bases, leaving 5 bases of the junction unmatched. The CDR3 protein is CASSYRGGRTDTQYF. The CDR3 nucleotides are TGTGCCAGCAGTTATCGGGGGGGCCGAACAGATACGCAGTATTTT.

This CDR3 is CASSKTYRGEAFF. The CDR3, as DNA: TGTGCCAGCAGTAAGACCTACAGGGGGGAAGCTTTCTTT. The chain combines TRBV6-4 with TRBJ1-1; the match to TRBD1 covers 8 bases. J gave up 8 bases and V 5 bases, and 7 bases lay outside the gene matches. This CDR3 region has 13 residues. Germline V gives CDR1 MRHNA, CDR2 SNTAGT.

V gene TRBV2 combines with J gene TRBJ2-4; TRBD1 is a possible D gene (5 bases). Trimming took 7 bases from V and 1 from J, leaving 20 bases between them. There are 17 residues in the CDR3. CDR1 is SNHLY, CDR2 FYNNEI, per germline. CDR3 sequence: CASTEGAVFAAKNIQYF. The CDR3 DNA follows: TGTGCCAGCACCGAAGGGGCGGTTTTTGCGGCCAAAAACATTCAGTACTTC. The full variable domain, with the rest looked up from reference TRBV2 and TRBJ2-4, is EPEVTQTPSHQVTQMGQEVILRCVPISNHLYFYWYRQILGQKVEFLVSFYNNEISEKSEIFDDQFSVERPDGSNFTLKIRSTKLEDSAMYFCASTEGAVFAAKNIQYFGAGTRLSVL.